This passage covers 9 T cell receptor beta chains from one sample sequenced in a study of memory CD8 T cells in hepatitis C reinfection. Specified time point: late/post reinfection, 12 to 24 weeks after detection. The sorted cells went straight to TCR sequencing with no prior in vitro expansion. Profiled with immunoSEQ multiplex PCR; TCRdb holds only in-frame clones, not every one. The repertoire holds about 50,000 clones, with 89% as singletons. The sample comprised naive CD8+ T cells sorted from blood. These receptors all stem from a young man with hepatitis C virus infection.

This chain connects TRBV4-1 to TRBJ2-5, with D perhaps TRBD2 (6 bases). The CDR3 is 13 residues long. V was clipped by 4 bases and J by 5 bases, with 11 bases between them. Germline lookup yields CDR1 MGHRA and CDR2 YSYEKL. Here the CDR3 DNA reads TGCGCCAGCAGCCCCGCGGGAAGCGAGACCCAGTACTTC. This sequence encodes CASSPAGSETQYF.

The chain employs TRBV5-5 and TRBJ1-6, with D maybe TRBD1 (5 bases). The V gene lost 4 bases and the J gene lost 7 bases, with 15 bases spanning the gap. The CDR3 extends over 15 amino acids. Germline CDR1 and CDR2: SGHKS and YYEKEE (reference sequence). The CDR3 DNA reads as TGTGCCAGCAGCCCTTTCCAGGGCAACAATTCACCCCTCCACTTT. It is translated as CASSPFQGNNSPLHF.

The rearrangement links TRBV28 to TRBJ2-6; a possible D gene is TRBD2 (6 bases). V lost 5 bases to trimming and J lost 4 bases, with 9 bases between them. The V gene's germline CDR1 is MDHEN and CDR2 SYDVKM. The CDR3 totals 14 residues. The CDR3 DNA sequence: TGTGCCAGCAGTGTCCGGGGGGGGGCCAACGTCCTGACTTTC. The encoded protein is CASSVRGGANVLTF.

The chain carries TRBV7-8 and TRBJ2-1; D possibly corresponds to TRBD2 (7 bases). This CDR3 contains 15 residues. The germline V gene has CDR1 SGHVS and CDR2 FQNEAQ. V was shortened by 1 base and J by 7 bases, with 14 bases between the two germline ends. CDR3 coding DNA: TGTGCCAGCAGCTTAGGAGGGGGGGCTGGAAATGAGCAGTTCTTC. This gives the protein CASSLGGGAGNEQFF.

V usage is TRBV27 and J usage is TRBJ2-3; 11 positions agree with TRBD2. This CDR3 region has 16 residues. Germline CDR1 reads MNHEY; CDR2 reads SMNVEV (reference sequence). Trimming at V came to 6 bases and at J to 4 bases, leaving 9 bases not matched to a gene. This chain's CDR3 is CASRPLAGGAADTQYF. CDR3 bases: TGTGCCAGCAGGCCCCTAGCGGGGGGAGCCGCAGATACGCAGTATTTT.

This clone was counted only a few times. The gene calls are TRBV28 and TRBJ1-1; D perhaps matches TRBD1 (5 bases). Germline V gene data show CDR1 as MDHEN and CDR2 as SYDVKM. Trimming pared 6 bases from V and 2 bases from J, leaving 10 bases between. This CDR3 contains 13 residues. This CDR3 is CASSLDSNTEAFF. The CDR3 nucleotides are TGTGCCAGCAGCCTCGACAGCAACACTGAAGCTTTCTTT.

The V gene is TRBV30, the J gene TRBJ1-4; 8 positions agree with TRBD1. CDR1 and CDR2 (germline): GTSNPN, SVGIG (reference sequence). V lost 0 bases, J lost 7 bases, and 10 bases stayed unmatched. The CDR3 runs to 16 residues. The CDR3 DNA reads as TGTGCCTGGAGTGTCGGAACAGGGGGACGTGGTGAAAAACTGTTTTTT. This gives the protein CAWSVGTGGRGEKLFF.

This clone was seen more than once but under ten times. The chain uses TRBV11-2 and TRBJ2-3; perhaps TRBD2 as D (6 bases). Germline CDR1 is SGHAT and CDR2 is FQNNGV. This CDR3 has 16 amino acids. Deletions cut 4 bases from V and 5 bases from J, with 19 bases between. CDR3 sequence reads: CASSSPDRGSGDTQYF. The CDR3 DNA reads TGTGCCAGCAGCTCACCAGACCGGGGGTCTGGAGATACGCAGTATTTT.

The chain uses TRBV5-6 and TRBJ2-7, with 15 bases aligning to TRBD2. The length of the CDR3 is 15 residues. CDR1 is SGHDT and CDR2 is YYEEEE in the germline V gene. The ends lost 4 bases at V and 7 bases at J; junction bases unmatched: 6. The CDR3: CASSGTSGGPHEQYV. The CDR3 region has the DNA TGTGCCAGCAGCGGGACTAGCGGGGGGCCTCATGAGCAGTACGTC.